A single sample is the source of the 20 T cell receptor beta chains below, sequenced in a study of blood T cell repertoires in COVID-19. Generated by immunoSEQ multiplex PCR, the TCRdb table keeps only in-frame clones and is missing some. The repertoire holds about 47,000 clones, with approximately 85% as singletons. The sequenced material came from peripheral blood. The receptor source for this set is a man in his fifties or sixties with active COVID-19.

CDR3 protein: CASRGTGANEKLFF. DNA for the CDR3: TGTGCCAGCAGGGGGACAGGGGCAAATGAAAAACTGTTTTTT. The chain combines TRBV6-5 with TRBJ1-4; the match to TRBD1 covers 10 bases. The CDR3 consists of 14 residues. The J segment lost 5 bases and the V segment lost 6 bases, leaving 3 bases of the junction unmatched. Germline V gene sequence: CDR1 MNHEY, CDR2 SVGAGI.

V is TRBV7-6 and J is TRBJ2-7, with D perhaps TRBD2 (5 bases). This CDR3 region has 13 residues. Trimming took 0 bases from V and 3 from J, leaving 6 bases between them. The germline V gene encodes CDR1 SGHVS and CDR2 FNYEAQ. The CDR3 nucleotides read TGTGCCAGCAGCTTAGCAGGGAGCTACGAGCAGTACTTC. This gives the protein CASSLAGSYEQYF.

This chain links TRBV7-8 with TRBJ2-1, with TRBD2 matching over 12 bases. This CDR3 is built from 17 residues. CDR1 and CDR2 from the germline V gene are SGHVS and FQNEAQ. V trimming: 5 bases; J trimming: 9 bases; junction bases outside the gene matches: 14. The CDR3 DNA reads TGTGCCAGCAGCCTCACCGGGCTAGCGGGAGGGCACGTTGAGCAGTTCTTC. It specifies CASSLTGLAGGHVEQFF.

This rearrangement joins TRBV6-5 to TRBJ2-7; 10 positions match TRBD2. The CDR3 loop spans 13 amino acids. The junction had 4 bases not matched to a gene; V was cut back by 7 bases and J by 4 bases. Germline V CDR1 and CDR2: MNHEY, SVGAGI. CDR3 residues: CASNLAGAYEQYF. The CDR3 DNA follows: TGTGCCAGCAATCTAGCGGGGGCATACGAGCAGTACTTC.

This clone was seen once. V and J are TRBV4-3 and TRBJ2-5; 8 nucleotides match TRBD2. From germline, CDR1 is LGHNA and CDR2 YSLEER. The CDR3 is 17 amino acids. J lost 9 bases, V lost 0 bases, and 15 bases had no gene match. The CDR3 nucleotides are TGCGCCAGCAGCCAAGATTTGAACGGGAGGGCCCAATCATCCCAGTACTTC. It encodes CASSQDLNGRAQSSQYF.

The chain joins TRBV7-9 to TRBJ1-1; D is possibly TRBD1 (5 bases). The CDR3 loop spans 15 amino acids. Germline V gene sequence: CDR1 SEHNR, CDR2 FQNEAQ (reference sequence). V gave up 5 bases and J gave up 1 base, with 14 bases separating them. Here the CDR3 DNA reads TGTGCCAGCAGCCCCGCTAGGACAAAGAACACTGAAGCTTTCTTT. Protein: CASSPARTKNTEAFF.

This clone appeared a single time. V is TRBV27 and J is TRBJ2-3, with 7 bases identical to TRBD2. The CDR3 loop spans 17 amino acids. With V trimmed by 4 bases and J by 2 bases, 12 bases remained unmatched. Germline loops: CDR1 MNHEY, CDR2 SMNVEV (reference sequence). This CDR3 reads CASSSLTTSVVTDTQYF. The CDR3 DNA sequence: TGTGCCAGCAGTTCACTCACAACTAGCGTGGTCACAGATACGCAGTATTTT.

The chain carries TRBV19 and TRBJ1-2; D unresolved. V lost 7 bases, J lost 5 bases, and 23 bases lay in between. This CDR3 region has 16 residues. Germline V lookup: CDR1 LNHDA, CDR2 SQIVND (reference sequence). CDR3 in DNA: TGTGCCAGTATCGGGAGGGAGGTCCCAAACTCATATGGCTACACCTTC. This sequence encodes CASIGREVPNSYGYTF.

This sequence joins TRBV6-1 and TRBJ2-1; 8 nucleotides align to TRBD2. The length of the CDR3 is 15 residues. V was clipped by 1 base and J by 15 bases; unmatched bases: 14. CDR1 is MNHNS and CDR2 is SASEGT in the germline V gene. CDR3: CASSEEGLLGTSSFF. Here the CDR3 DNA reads TGTGCCAGCAGTGAAGAGGGTTTGTTAGGGACTAGTTCGTTCTTC.

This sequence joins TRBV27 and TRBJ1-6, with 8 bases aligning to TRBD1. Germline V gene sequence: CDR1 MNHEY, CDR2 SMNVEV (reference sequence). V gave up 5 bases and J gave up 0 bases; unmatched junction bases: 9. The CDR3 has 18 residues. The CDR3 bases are TGTGCCAGCAGTCCCTTCGGACAGGGCGCCTCCTATAATTCACCCCTCCACTTT. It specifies CASSPFGQGASYNSPLHF.

CDR3 bases: TGTGCCAGCAACTCCGTGGGGAGGGTAGGGGGCTACACCTTC. Its translation: CASNSVGRVGGYTF. The chain couples TRBV27 to TRBJ1-2; D is uncertain. The germline V and J ends were trimmed by 7 bases and 8 bases, with 20 bases remaining between them. From germline, CDR1 is MNHEY and CDR2 SMNVEV (reference sequence). This CDR3 has 14 amino acids.

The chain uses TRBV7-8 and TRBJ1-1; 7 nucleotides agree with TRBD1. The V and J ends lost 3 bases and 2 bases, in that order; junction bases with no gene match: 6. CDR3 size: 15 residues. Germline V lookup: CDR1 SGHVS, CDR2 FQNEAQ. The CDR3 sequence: CASSFRDSRNTEAFF. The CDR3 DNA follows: TGTGCCAGCAGCTTCCGGGACAGCCGAAACACTGAAGCTTTCTTT.

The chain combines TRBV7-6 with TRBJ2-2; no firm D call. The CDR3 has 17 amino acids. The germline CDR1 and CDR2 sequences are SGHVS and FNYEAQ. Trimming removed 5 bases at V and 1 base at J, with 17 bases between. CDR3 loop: CASSSNWAGRNTGELFF. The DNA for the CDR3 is TGTGCCAGCAGCAGCAACTGGGCAGGCCGGAACACCGGGGAGCTGTTTTTT.

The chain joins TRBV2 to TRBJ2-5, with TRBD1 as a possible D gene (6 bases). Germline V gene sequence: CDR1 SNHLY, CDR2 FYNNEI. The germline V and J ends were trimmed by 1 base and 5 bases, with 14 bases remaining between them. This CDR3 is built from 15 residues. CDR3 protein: CASSEGWGQVETQYF. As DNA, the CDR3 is TGTGCCAGCAGTGAAGGGTGGGGGCAAGTTGAGACCCAGTACTTC.

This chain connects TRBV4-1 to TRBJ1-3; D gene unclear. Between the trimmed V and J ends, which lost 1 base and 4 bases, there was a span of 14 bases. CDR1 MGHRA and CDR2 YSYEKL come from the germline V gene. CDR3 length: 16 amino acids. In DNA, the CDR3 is TGCGCCAGCAGCCAAGTATTTGGGCAAAGAGGAAACACCATATATTTT. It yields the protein CASSQVFGQRGNTIYF.

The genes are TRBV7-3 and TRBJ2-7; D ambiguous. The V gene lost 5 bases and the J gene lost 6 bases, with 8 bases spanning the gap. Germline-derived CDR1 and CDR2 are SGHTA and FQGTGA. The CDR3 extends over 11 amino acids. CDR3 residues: CASSHGCEQYV. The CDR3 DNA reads TGTGCCAGCAGCCACGGGTGCGAGCAGTACGTC.

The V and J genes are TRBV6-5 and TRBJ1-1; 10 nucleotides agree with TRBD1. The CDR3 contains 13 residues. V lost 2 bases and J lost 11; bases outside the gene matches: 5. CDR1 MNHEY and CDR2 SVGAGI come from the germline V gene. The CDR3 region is CASSYGQGGLAFF. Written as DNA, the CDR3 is TGTGCCAGCAGTTACGGACAGGGGGGTCTTGCTTTCTTT.

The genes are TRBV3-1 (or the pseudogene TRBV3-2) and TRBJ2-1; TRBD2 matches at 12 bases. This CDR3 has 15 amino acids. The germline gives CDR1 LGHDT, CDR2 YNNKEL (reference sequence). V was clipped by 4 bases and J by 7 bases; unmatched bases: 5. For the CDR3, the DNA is TGTGCCAGCAGCCCTAACCTAGCGGGGGGGAATGAGCAGTTCTTC. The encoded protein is CASSPNLAGGNEQFF.

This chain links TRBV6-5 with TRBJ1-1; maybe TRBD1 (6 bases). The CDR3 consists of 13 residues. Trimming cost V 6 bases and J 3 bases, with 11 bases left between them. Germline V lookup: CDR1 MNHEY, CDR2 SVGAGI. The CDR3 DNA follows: TGTGCCAGCAGCCACAGGGAAGACACTGAAGCTTTCTTT. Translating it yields CASSHREDTEAFF.

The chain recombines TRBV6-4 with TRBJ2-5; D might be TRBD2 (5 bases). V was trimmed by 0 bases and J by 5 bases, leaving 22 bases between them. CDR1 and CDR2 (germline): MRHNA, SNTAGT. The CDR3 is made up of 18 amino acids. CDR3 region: CASSDSRVFADKRETQYF. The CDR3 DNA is TGTGCCAGCAGTGACTCGAGGGTTTTCGCCGATAAGAGGGAGACCCAGTACTTC.